Listed here are 8 T cell receptor beta chains from one sample, sequenced in a study of long-term antiretroviral therapy in people with HIV. The immunoSEQ assay was v3.0, run at survey level. Assay: immunoSEQ multiplex PCR; the TCRdb copy retains only in-frame clones and omits some. The data hold tens of thousands of clones, with 80% to 90% observed a single time. This material consisted of unsorted PBMCs, taken 0.3 years after starting antiretroviral therapy. The origin of the receptors is a man between 18 and 29 years old with HIV.

The V call is TRBV5-4, the J call TRBJ2-7; TRBD1 aligns across 9 bases. V gave up 4 bases and J gave up 6 bases; unmatched junction bases: 8. The CDR3 spans 14 residues. Germline V gene data show CDR1 as SGHNT and CDR2 as YYREEE (reference sequence). In DNA form, the CDR3 reads TGTGCCAGCAGCGCCCGGGACAGGGAACGCGAGCAGTACTTC. Translated: CASSARDREREQYF.

The J gene is TRBJ2-1, the V gene TRBV19, with 10 bases identical to TRBD2. The CDR3 extends over 16 amino acids. The J segment lost 0 bases and the V segment lost 4 bases, leaving 3 bases of the junction unmatched. CDR1 LNHDA and CDR2 SQIVND come from the germline V gene (reference sequence). CDR3 DNA sequence: TGTGCCAGTAGTAGGGCTAGCGGGAGCTCCTACAATGAGCAGTTCTTC. This gives the protein CASSRASGSSYNEQFF.

This clone was counted a few times. For the CDR3, the DNA is TGTGCCAGCAGCCCCTTTCATGAAGCTTTCTTT. This translates into CASSPFHEAFF. This chain joins TRBV7-2 and TRBJ1-1; D remains unclear. The CDR3 has 11 residues. V gave up 5 bases and J gave up 7 bases, with 8 bases separating them. The germline V gene encodes CDR1 SGHTA and CDR2 FQGNSA.

V and J are TRBV6-5 and TRBJ1-4, with D perhaps matching TRBD1 (5 bases). The CDR3 sequence is 16 residues long. From germline, CDR1 is MNHEY and CDR2 SVGAGI. Trimming pared 2 bases from V and 8 bases from J, leaving 18 bases between. For the CDR3, the DNA is TGTGCCAGCAGTTACATTTCGGCAAGGGGAAGGGAAAAACTGTTTTTT. It yields the protein CASSYISARGREKLFF.

The V call is TRBV27, the J call TRBJ2-7; TRBD1 agrees at 8 bases. There are 14 residues in the CDR3. Germline V gene lookup returns CDR1 MNHEY and CDR2 SMNVEV (reference sequence). The ends lost 5 bases at V and 2 bases at J; junction bases unmatched: 5. Written as DNA, the CDR3 is TGTGCCAGCAGTCCGGGACAGGTAACCTACGAGCAGTACTTC. It codes for CASSPGQVTYEQYF.

The chain links TRBV27 to TRBJ2-5; 8 nucleotides line up with TRBD2. J lost 2 bases, V lost 7 bases, and 9 bases had no gene match. The CDR3 is made up of 15 amino acids. Germline loops: CDR1 MNHEY, CDR2 SMNVEV (reference sequence). CDR3 amino acids: CASKRGLTLQETQYF. The CDR3 region has the DNA TGTGCCAGCAAGCGGGGGCTCACCTTGCAAGAGACCCAGTACTTC.

This chain connects TRBV2 to TRBJ2-3; D may correspond to TRBD1 or TRBD2 (5 bases each). The CDR3 is 13 residues long. The germline V and J ends were trimmed by 7 bases and 0 bases, with 8 bases remaining between them. Germline values: CDR1 SNHLY, CDR2 FYNNEI. The CDR3 DNA reads as TGTGCCAGCATACGGGACAGCACAGATACGCAGTATTTT. Its protein is CASIRDSTDTQYF. The whole variable domain, filled in from reference TRBV2 and TRBJ2-3, reads EPEVTQTPSHQVTQMGQEVILRCVPISNHLYFYWYRQILGQKVEFLVSFYNNEISEKSEIFDDQFSVERPDGSNFTLKIRSTKLEDSAMYFCASIRDSTDTQYFGPGTRLTVL.

This clone was detected only once. The chain joins TRBV28 to TRBJ2-3; TRBD1 matches at 10 bases. Germline V gene lookup returns CDR1 MDHEN and CDR2 SYDVKM. The CDR3 consists of 17 residues. V was pared by 5 bases and J by 2 bases, with 10 bases of the junction left unmatched. The CDR3 DNA reads as TGTGCCAGCAGTCAGGGACAGGGGACACTATACACAGATACGCAGTATTTT. This encodes CASSQGQGTLYTDTQYF.